A selection of T cell receptor beta chains follows, all from one sample in a study of T-cell memory formation after mild COVID-19. TCRdb called the 5' RACE reads again in MiXCR, with one record for every CDR3 protein. This sample yields 240,000 or so distinct CDR3 sequences, of which 8% to 10% are seen a single time; 20% to 25% belongs to the top ten. The sample comprised PBMCs or a T cell subset sorted from them (not recorded which). The receptor source for this set is a man in his late teens or twenties who had mild COVID-19 (a few samples of this study predate the infection). Cell type and time point are not known. Both conserved end residues are part of each CDR3. A D gene is named only where the DNA matches it firmly. Size values are once, few and many counts, or a class for expanded clones, and some rows have none.

DNA	CDR3	V	D	size	J
TGTGCCAGCTCACGAACTAGGGCAGAGACCCAGTACTTC	CASSRTRAETQYF	TRBV18	.	.	TRBJ2-5
TGCGCCAGCAGCCACCCCACCCGACAGGGGGGCTACAATGAGCAGTTCTTC	CASSHPTRQGGYNEQFF	TRBV4-3	TRBD1	many	TRBJ2-1
TGCAGTGCAAGACTACTAGCGGGCTACGAGCAGTACTTC	CSARLLAGYEQYF	TRBV20-1	TRBD2	.	TRBJ2-7
TGCGCCAGCAGCCGGGCCGCGGAAGCAGAGACCCAGTACTTC	CASSRAAEAETQYF	TRBV5-1	.	many	TRBJ2-5
TGCGCCAGCAGCCGGGGTGGGACGGATGGAAACACCATATATTTT	CASSRGGTDGNTIYF	TRBV5-1	.	.	TRBJ1-3
TGTGCCTCCCACCCCCCAGGGGGCACTGAAGCTTTCTTT	CASHPPGGTEAFF	TRBV19	TRBD1	few	TRBJ1-1
TGTGCCACCAGCAGAGGACTAGCGGGGCTCACAGATACGCAGTATTTT	CATSRGLAGLTDTQYF	TRBV15	TRBD2	few	TRBJ2-3
TGCGCCAGCAGCCAAGATATCGGGTCGGCGCTAGCAACTAATGAAAAACTGTTTTTT	CASSQDIGSALATNEKLFF	TRBV4-3	.	few	TRBJ1-4
TGCGCCAGCAGCCTGGGACTAGCGGGGGGCTACACAGATACGCAGTATTTT	CASSLGLAGGYTDTQYF	TRBV5-1	TRBD2	.	TRBJ2-3
TGTGCCAGCAGCTTGGGCGTCGGGACTAGAAAAGCGGGGGCCAACGTCCTGACTTTC	CASSLGVGTRKAGANVLTF	TRBV7-2	TRBD2	few	TRBJ2-6
TGTGCCAGCAGCGAACAGGGGGCGAACACTGAAGCTTTCTTT	CASSEQGANTEAFF	TRBV7-3	TRBD1	.	TRBJ1-1
TGCGCCAGCGGCCGACAGGAAAGACTGTTTTTT	CASGRQERLFF	TRBV10-2	.	few	TRBJ1-4
TGCAGCCCCTCCCGGGGGCAAGAGACCCAGTACTTC	CSPSRGQETQYF	TRBV29-1	.	.	TRBJ2-5
TGTGCCAGCAGCCGTACCCGGGCGGGGTATTTT	CASSRTRAGYF	TRBV7-2	.	few	TRBJ2-3
TGCAGTGCTAGAGATCGGTCAAAACGGGAGGGCTACACCTTC	CSARDRSKREGYTF	TRBV20-1	.	.	TRBJ1-2
TGTGCCATCAGTGAGACGGGACAGCCCCAGCATTTT	CAISETGQPQHF	TRBV10-3	.	few	TRBJ1-5
TGCGCCAGCAGCGCGGGATCTTTGGGGCCCACAGATACGCAGTATTTT	CASSAGSLGPTDTQYF	TRBV5-1	.	.	TRBJ2-3
TGTGCCAGCAATCCGACGGATGCGAATCATTCACCCCTCCACTTT	CASNPTDANHSPLHF	TRBV6-1	.	many	TRBJ1-6
TGTGCCACAACAACACAGGGGTCAGATACGCAGTATTTT	CATTTQGSDTQYF	TRBV19	TRBD1	few	TRBJ2-3
TGCAGTGCTCACATCGCAGGGAGAGAAGCTTTCTTT	CSAHIAGREAFF	TRBV20-1	.	.	TRBJ1-1
TGCAGTGCTCCCAAGCCTCCTAATGAAAAACTGTTTTTT	CSAPKPPNEKLFF	TRBV20-1	.	.	TRBJ1-4
TGCGCCAGCAGCTCCGGGACAGGGAGTACCGGGGAGCTGTTTTTT	CASSSGTGSTGELFF	TRBV5-1	TRBD1	few	TRBJ2-2
TGTGCCAGCAGTTACTCGGACAGGGGAGTTAACTATGGCTACACCTTC	CASSYSDRGVNYGYTF	TRBV6-6	TRBD1	.	TRBJ1-2
TGTGCCATCAGTGTGCGGGGGGCTGAGCAGTTCTTC	CAISVRGAEQFF	TRBV10-3	TRBD2	few	TRBJ2-1
TGTGCCAGCTCACCGGACAGCTCTGGAAACACCATATATTTT	CASSPDSSGNTIYF	TRBV18	.	many	TRBJ1-3
TGTGCCAGCAGCGTAGATCCCTCCAACTATGGCTACACCTTC	CASSVDPSNYGYTF	TRBV9	.	.	TRBJ1-2
TGTGCCAGCAGCGGCCGACTCGGTGGGGGCTACACCTTC	CASSGRLGGGYTF	TRBV5-5	.	few	TRBJ1-2
TGTGCCAGCAGGAAAACAGGGGCCGAGGGAGAGACCCAGTACTTC	CASRKTGAEGETQYF	TRBV6-5	TRBD1	.	TRBJ2-5
TGTGCCAGCAGCCAAGTACCGTGGAACTATGGCTACACCTTC	CASSQVPWNYGYTF	TRBV3-1	.	.	TRBJ1-2
TGCGCCAGCAGCGAATTACTCACAGATACGCAGTATTTT	CASSELLTDTQYF	TRBV5-1	.	.	TRBJ2-3
TGTGCCAGCAGCTTAGGCTGGGCGAACACTGAAGCTTTCTTT	CASSLGWANTEAFF	TRBV13	.	.	TRBJ1-1
TGTGCCAGCAGCCCCCGGGGACAGCTACATGGCTACACCTTC	CASSPRGQLHGYTF	TRBV6-5	TRBD1	few	TRBJ1-2
TGCGCCAGCAGTGCAAGCGGGCCTAATTCACCCCTCCACTTT	CASSASGPNSPLHF	TRBV10-1	.	.	TRBJ1-6
TGTGCCAGCGTAAGTTACCCCTACAATGAGCAGTTCTTC	CASVSYPYNEQFF	TRBV6-5	.	few	TRBJ2-1
TGTGCCAGCAGCTTATGGACAGGGGGAGACACTGAAGCTTTCTTT	CASSLWTGGDTEAFF	TRBV7-9	TRBD1	few	TRBJ1-1
TGTGCTAGCAGCCAGCATTTGTGGCGGGGGGACACCGGGGAGCTGTTTTTT	CASSQHLWRGDTGELFF	TRBV7-7	TRBD2	few	TRBJ2-2
TGTGCCAGCACGGCTTACGGATCTGGAAACACCATATATTTT	CASTAYGSGNTIYF	TRBV6-5	.	few	TRBJ1-3
TGCGCCAGCAGCTTGGAGACAGAAACTCTTGAAGCTTTCTTT	CASSLETETLEAFF	TRBV5-1	.	many	TRBJ1-1
TGCGCCAGCAGCTTGGGAGGAACAGCGGGGGAGACCCAGTACTTC	CASSLGGTAGETQYF	TRBV5-1	TRBD2	.	TRBJ2-5
TGCGCCAGCAGCTTGGGCCGAGCCAAAGAGACCCAGTACTTC	CASSLGRAKETQYF	TRBV5-1	.	few	TRBJ2-5
TGTGCCAGCAGCGTGGACAGGGGGCGAGGTGAGCAGTTCTTC	CASSVDRGRGEQFF	TRBV9	TRBD1	few	TRBJ2-1
TGTGCCACCAGCAGCCGCTCGAACACCGGGGAGCTGTTTTTT	CATSSRSNTGELFF	TRBV15	.	few	TRBJ2-2
TGTGCCAGCAGTTCCCGGGACAGGGTCACCGGGGAGCTGTTTTTT	CASSSRDRVTGELFF	TRBV12-3/TRBV12-4	TRBD1	few	TRBJ2-2
TGCGCCAGCAGCGGAACCCAGGGGGCGGACGGGGAGCTGTTTTTT	CASSGTQGADGELFF	TRBV5-1	TRBD1	few	TRBJ2-2
TGTGCCAGCAGCTTAGCTTCTGGGGCCAACGTCCTGACTTTC	CASSLASGANVLTF	TRBV7-2	.	many	TRBJ2-6
TGCAGTGCTAGTATTGGGACAGGGGGCACAGATACGCAGTATTTT	CSASIGTGGTDTQYF	TRBV20-1	TRBD1	.	TRBJ2-3
TGTGCCAGCAGTTACAGGGGCCTCGGCTACACCTTC	CASSYRGLGYTF	TRBV6-5	.	.	TRBJ1-2
TGCAGCGTTTCCAAACGAACCGGGGAGCTGTTTTTT	CSVSKRTGELFF	TRBV29-1	.	few	TRBJ2-2
TGTGCCAGCAGCGCGGGACAGAGCACAGATACGCAGTATTTT	CASSAGQSTDTQYF	TRBV5-4	.	few	TRBJ2-3
TGCGCCAGCAGCACCGACAGGGAGCACGGGGAGCTGTTTTTT	CASSTDREHGELFF	TRBV5-1	TRBD1	many	TRBJ2-2
TGTGCCAGCAGCCAGGGCCTAGCGTATACCGGGGAGCTGTTTTTT	CASSQGLAYTGELFF	TRBV3-1	.	.	TRBJ2-2
TGTGCCAGCAGCAGGGGGTTGGTCTCCTACGAGCAGTACTTC	CASSRGLVSYEQYF	TRBV9	.	few	TRBJ2-7
TGTGCCAGCAGCTATGCTGCTTTCGAGACCCAGTACTTC	CASSYAAFETQYF	TRBV28	.	few	TRBJ2-5
TGCGCCAGCAGTTACGAGCCTGGGGTTCGGGAGCAGTACTTC	CASSYEPGVREQYF	TRBV5-1	.	many	TRBJ2-7
TGCGCCAGCAGCCAAGAAACTACAGGACGCATTAACACCGGGGAGCTGTTTTTT	CASSQETTGRINTGELFF	TRBV4-3	.	many	TRBJ2-2
TGTGCCACCAGTGACGAAACCAGAGCGGGGAGCTCCTACAATGAGCAGTTCTTC	CATSDETRAGSSYNEQFF	TRBV24-1	TRBD2	few	TRBJ2-1
TGTGCCAGCAGAATTGGGCTCTCTGGGGCCAACGTCCTGACTTTC	CASRIGLSGANVLTF	TRBV5-6	.	many	TRBJ2-6